This paragraph reports one T cell receptor (beta chain). Ten or more counts support this clonotype. The antigen it binds to is not known. No clone much larger than this one lies a single base away; base qualities are absent. The germline V gene encodes CDR1 SEHNR and CDR2 FQNEAQ (reference sequence). The V end loses 3 bases and the J end loses 5 bases, and a stretch of 13 bases separates them. The CDR3 covers 14 residues, taking in both the cysteine and the phenylalanine. Kept here is only the CDR3 DNA, which spans 42 bases and is read in frame from base 1. The sample comes from a study of T cells in Graves' hyperthyroidism and ophthalmopathy (dated by TCRdb to between 2018 and 2021). The study in broad terms: Peripheral blood was collected at initial diagnosis, before any treatment. To identify TCR V-J signatures that set the groups apart, the researchers used a discovery cohort of 100 patients, made up of approximately 43 with Graves' ophthalmopathy and 57 with stable Graves' hyperthyroidism. Prospective prediction of ophthalmopathy was tested in an independent validation cohort of 18 to 20 hyperthyroidism patients and 17 patients who later progressed to ophthalmopathy. The 95 to 100 discovery patients were randomly split 7:3 into training and test sets. In addition, the study compared T-cell repertoires in thyroid tissue and in blood from five or six Graves' hyperthyroidism patients. After blood sampling, hyperthyroidism patients were treated with methimazole at a starting dose of 30 mg daily, and ophthalmopathy patients were treated with high-dose intravenous methylprednisolone. TCR Vbeta CDR3 sequencing of around 130 peripheral blood samples (fewer than 45 ophthalmopathy, approximately 80 hyperthyroidism and roughly 17 progressor patients) is reported in the paper.

Broad study findings and their caveats: Sample size was not statistically predetermined, and blinding of investigators to group allocation was not performed. Most expanded thyroid clonotypes (frequency above 0.001) were also found in blood, which suggests that blood repertoires may mirror thyroid immune responses. A model built on a 13 V-J signature distinguished ophthalmopathy from stable hyperthyroidism, reaching roughly 88% sensitivity and 81.08% specificity in cross-validation and 80%/75% in testing. During validation, the model predicted progression to ophthalmopathy a median of around six months ahead of onset, with almost 71% sensitivity and more than 72% specificity.

Ophthalmopathy patients had moderately to severely active disease, Clinical Activity Score of at least 3, NOSPECS grade of at least 4, and duration under 3 months. Exclusion was applied to patients with uncontrolled infections, other autoimmune diseases, pregnancy or lactation. Clinical symptoms, serum thyroxine and TRAb, thyroid ultrasound, and orbital computed tomography formed the basis for the diagnoses. Ficoll-Paque density gradient centrifugation was used to isolate PBMCs from 9.5 to 10 ml of fresh peripheral blood. Total RNA was extracted with Trizol reagent, and quality was checked on an Agilent 2100 Bioanalyzer. The TCR beta CDR3 regions were amplified from RNA transcripts. A first-round RT-PCR of the TCR CDR3 used the HTBI primer set with the Qiagen OneStep RT-PCR kit. Libraries were constructed in a second round of multiplex PCR, after which size selection and purification were carried out. Paired-end sequencing of the libraries was performed with 100 bp reads on an Illumina HiSeq2000. The study's own analysis went as follows. SOAPnuke was used to process the raw data, with reads discarded if the reads contained adapters or uncalled bases, had a mean Phred below 15, or lacked an exact constant-primer or identifier match. COPE v1.2.5 was used to merge the high-quality paired reads, and each unique nucleotide sequence was defined as a clonotype. MiTCR v1.1 was used to align clonotypes to the IMGT TRBV, TRBD and TRBJ reference segments. The analysis included only V-J combinations with a frequency above 0.0001, which together covered over 98% of the repertoires. The TCS score was defined as F50 (clonal expansion) divided by E x V (chaos), with BLOSUM62-based TCRdist calculated between CDR3 peptides within each V-J. Welch's t-statistics and random forest reduced around 550 V-J features to under 15, which were used in a naive Bayes classifier (R e1071). Thyroid-blood repertoire similarity was quantified with the Morisita-Horn index. TCRdb trimmed the raw reads at Q25, called clones with MiXCR and kept productive beta chains. For every CDR3 protein sequence, its rows merge into one entry that carries the most common genes and DNA. TCRdb's processing, not the study's, gives the V and J calls here. The sample yields around 56,000 distinct CDR3 sequences; 40% to 55% were counted once. The biggest ten clones account for roughly 12% of the sample.

Recombination connected TRBV7-9 to TRBJ1-1, with the D gene uncertain. This TCR came from a woman between 25 and 40 years old with Graves' ophthalmopathy. Sequencing used blood. The CDR3 region: CASSFSLGGTEAFF. The DNA sequence follows: TGTGCCAGCAGCTTTAGTTTGGGAGGGACTGAAGCTTTCTTT.